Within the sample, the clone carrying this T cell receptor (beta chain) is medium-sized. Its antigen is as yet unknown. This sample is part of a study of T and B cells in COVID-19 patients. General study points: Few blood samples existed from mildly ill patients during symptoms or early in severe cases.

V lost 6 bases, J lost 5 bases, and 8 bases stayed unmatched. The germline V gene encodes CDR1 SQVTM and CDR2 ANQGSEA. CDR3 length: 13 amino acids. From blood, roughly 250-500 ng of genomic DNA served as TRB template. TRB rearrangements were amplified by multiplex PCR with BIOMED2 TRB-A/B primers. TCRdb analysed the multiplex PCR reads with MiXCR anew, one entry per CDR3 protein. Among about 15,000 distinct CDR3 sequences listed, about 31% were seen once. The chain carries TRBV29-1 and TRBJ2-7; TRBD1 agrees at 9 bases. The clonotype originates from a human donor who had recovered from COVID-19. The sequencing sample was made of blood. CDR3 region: CSVSPGQGNEQYF. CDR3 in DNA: TGCAGCGTGTCCCCGGGACAGGGCAACGAGCAGTACTTC.